This T cell receptor (beta chain) was observed in a study of identical twins. Concerning this clonotype: The antigen remains unidentified.

Study outcomes and limitations: For zero-insertion analyses, partial confounding could come from invariant MAIT and iNKT cells. An excess of low generation probability was shown by twin-shared out-of-frame alpha sequences. The conclusions drew on cross-sectional statistical analysis instead of tracking the same donors. Models predicted less out-of-frame TCR alpha sharing in monozygotic twins than was found.

TCRdb fed the 5' RACE reads into MiXCR, producing one record per CDR3 protein. Of hundreds of thousands of distinct CDR3 sequences detected, more than 9% appear once; the ten largest clones hold about 1.5%. The sample was also linked to a second study, of yellow fever vaccine responses in identical twins.

The TCR sequence derives from a woman aged 18-29 years in good health. The specimen was PBMCs.

CDR3: CAISEWDALEAFF. CDR3 DNA: TGTGCCATCAGTGAATGGGACGCCCTTGAAGCTTTCTTT. The V and J genes are TRBV10-3 and TRBJ1-1, with a tentative D call TRBD1 (5 bases). There are 13 residues in the CDR3. Germline V lookup: CDR1 ENHRY, CDR2 SYGVKD. V lost 3 bases, J lost 7 bases, and 12 bases lay in between.